This is a list of T cell receptor beta chains from one sample in a study of T cells in Graves' hyperthyroidism and ophthalmopathy. TCRdb recomputed calls from the multiplex PCR reads with MiXCR, one row per CDR3 protein. This table has approximately 700,000 distinct CDR3 sequences, less than 20% appearing once. The sequenced sample was blood. Receptors originate from a young man with Graves' hyperthyroidism. Both conserved end residues are part of each CDR3. The order of the fields is V gene, clone size, J gene, D gene, CDR3 DNA, CDR3 protein. D genes are given only for firm matches. Not all rows give a size; the values are once, few, many and, for expanded clones, a class.

v_call: TRBV6-1; clone_size: .; j_call: TRBJ2-1; d_call: TRBD2; cdr3_nt: TGTGCCAGCAGCCCCCCCCTAGCGGGGGTGGATGAGCAGTTCTTC; cdr3_aa: CASSPPLAGVDEQFF
v_call: TRBV14; clone_size: .; j_call: TRBJ2-7; d_call: TRBD2; cdr3_nt: TGTGCCAGCAGCCGCAGACTAGCGGGAGGGCCTTACGAGCAGTACTTC; cdr3_aa: CASSRRLAGGPYEQYF
v_call: TRBV30; clone_size: .; j_call: TRBJ2-3; d_call: .; cdr3_nt: TGTGCCTGGAGCCCCAAGGCAGGCACGCAGTATTTT; cdr3_aa: CAWSPKAGTQYF
v_call: TRBV28; clone_size: many; j_call: TRBJ2-7; d_call: TRBD1; cdr3_nt: TGTGCCAGCAGGGACAGGGGGACCTACGAGCAGTACTTC; cdr3_aa: CASRDRGTYEQYF
v_call: TRBV5-5; clone_size: many; j_call: TRBJ1-1; d_call: .; cdr3_nt: TGTGCCAGCAGCTTCGGCAGCCACACTGAAGCTTTCTTT; cdr3_aa: CASSFGSHTEAFF
v_call: TRBV2; clone_size: many; j_call: TRBJ2-7; d_call: .; cdr3_nt: TGTGCCAGCAGTAGTGGCGGGTGGGCCTACGAGCAGTACTTC; cdr3_aa: CASSSGGWAYEQYF
v_call: TRBV14; clone_size: .; j_call: TRBJ2-1; d_call: TRBD2; cdr3_nt: TGTGCCACCAGGACTAGCGGCTTCTACAATGAGCAGTTCTTC; cdr3_aa: CATRTSGFYNEQFF
v_call: TRBV29-1; clone_size: .; j_call: TRBJ2-7; d_call: TRBD1; cdr3_nt: TGCAGCGTTCGGACAGGGGACAACTCCTACGAGCAGTACTTC; cdr3_aa: CSVRTGDNSYEQYF
v_call: TRBV7-3; clone_size: many; j_call: TRBJ2-1; d_call: TRBD2; cdr3_nt: TGTGCCAGCAGCTCGACTAGCGGGAGTGGCAATGAGCAGTTCTTC; cdr3_aa: CASSSTSGSGNEQFF
v_call: TRBV11-3; clone_size: few; j_call: TRBJ2-5; d_call: .; cdr3_nt: TGTGCCAGCAGCTTTAACTTATTACAAGAGACCCAGTACTTC; cdr3_aa: CASSFNLLQETQYF
v_call: TRBV2; clone_size: .; j_call: TRBJ1-5; d_call: .; cdr3_nt: TGTGCCAGCACCGCGACCCAAATCGGCAATCAGCCCCAGCATTTT; cdr3_aa: CASTATQIGNQPQHF
v_call: TRBV10-3; clone_size: few; j_call: TRBJ2-5; d_call: .; cdr3_nt: TGTGCCATCAGTGATACTTCGTCCGAGACCCAGTACTTC; cdr3_aa: CAISDTSSETQYF
v_call: TRBV2; clone_size: many; j_call: TRBJ2-3; d_call: .; cdr3_nt: TGTGCCAGCAGACTATCCCCGTCCCCCACAGATACGCAGTATTTT; cdr3_aa: CASRLSPSPTDTQYF
v_call: TRBV28; clone_size: many; j_call: TRBJ2-2; d_call: .; cdr3_nt: TGTGCCAGCAGGTCACTAGACACCGGGGAGCTGTTTTTT; cdr3_aa: CASRSLDTGELFF
v_call: TRBV7-3; clone_size: many; j_call: TRBJ2-7; d_call: TRBD1; cdr3_nt: TGTGCCAGCAGCCAACAGGGGTCCCACGAGCAGTACTTC; cdr3_aa: CASSQQGSHEQYF
v_call: TRBV28; clone_size: few; j_call: TRBJ2-7; d_call: .; cdr3_nt: TGTGCGAGCGAGGGCCTTACCTACGAGCAGTACTTC; cdr3_aa: CASEGLTYEQYF
v_call: TRBV15; clone_size: .; j_call: TRBJ2-3; d_call: .; cdr3_nt: TGTGCCACCAGCAGAGTGGAGGGGGTTCCCACAGATACGCAGTATTTT; cdr3_aa: CATSRVEGVPTDTQYF
v_call: TRBV20-1; clone_size: many; j_call: TRBJ1-2; d_call: TRBD1; cdr3_nt: TGCAGTGCTACGAGGGGACAGGGGGCGCGGGGCTACACCTTC; cdr3_aa: CSATRGQGARGYTF
v_call: TRBV2; clone_size: few; j_call: TRBJ1-4; d_call: TRBD1; cdr3_nt: TGTGCCAGCAGTGAAAGCGGGACAGGGGAAAAACTGTTTTTT; cdr3_aa: CASSESGTGEKLFF
v_call: TRBV12-5; clone_size: many; j_call: TRBJ2-3; d_call: .; cdr3_nt: TGTGCTAGTGGTTTGGGATTAACAGATACGCAGTATTTT; cdr3_aa: CASGLGLTDTQYF
v_call: TRBV6-2/TRBV6-3; clone_size: .; j_call: TRBJ2-1; d_call: .; cdr3_nt: TGTGCCAGCAGTTACTCGATAACCCGACGGGAGCAGTCCTTC; cdr3_aa: CASSYSITRREQSF
v_call: TRBV6-2/TRBV6-3; clone_size: .; j_call: TRBJ1-2; d_call: TRBD1; cdr3_nt: TGTGCCAGCAGTTACTCACTGACAGGGGGTATATATGGCTACACCTTC; cdr3_aa: CASSYSLTGGIYGYTF
v_call: TRBV2; clone_size: many; j_call: TRBJ1-6; d_call: .; cdr3_nt: TGTGCCAGCAGTCCCCGAACGGGTGATTCACCCCTCCACTTT; cdr3_aa: CASSPRTGDSPLHF
v_call: TRBV2; clone_size: many; j_call: TRBJ2-1; d_call: TRBD2; cdr3_nt: TGTGCCAGCAGTGAGGGAGCGGGAGCGTACAATGAGCAGTTCTTC; cdr3_aa: CASSEGAGAYNEQFF
v_call: TRBV6-1; clone_size: many; j_call: TRBJ2-2; d_call: .; cdr3_nt: TGTGCCAGCGCCCGAGGGGCGGACACCGGGGAGCTGTTTTTT; cdr3_aa: CASARGADTGELFF
v_call: TRBV29-1; clone_size: many; j_call: TRBJ2-5; d_call: .; cdr3_nt: TGCAGCGTTGAGGGGGGGCGTCGGGAGACCCAGTACTTC; cdr3_aa: CSVEGGRRETQYF
v_call: TRBV4-2; clone_size: few; j_call: TRBJ2-7; d_call: TRBD1; cdr3_nt: TGTGCCAGCAGCCAAAGCTCAGTGCTGGACAGGATCGACGAGCAGTACTTC; cdr3_aa: CASSQSSVLDRIDEQYF
v_call: TRBV6-1; clone_size: few; j_call: TRBJ1-4; d_call: TRBD1; cdr3_nt: TGTGCCAGCAGTGCTCCGGGACAGGGGGCGTTGTATGAAAAACTGTTTTTT; cdr3_aa: CASSAPGQGALYEKLFF
v_call: TRBV10-3; clone_size: .; j_call: TRBJ2-7; d_call: .; cdr3_nt: TGTGCCATCAGTTTCGGGGCAGGGGTCGCCTACGAGCAGTACTTC; cdr3_aa: CAISFGAGVAYEQYF
v_call: TRBV14; clone_size: few; j_call: TRBJ2-2; d_call: TRBD2; cdr3_nt: TGTGCCAGCAGCTCGGAGTGGGGGGGCACCGGGGAGCTGTTTTTT; cdr3_aa: CASSSEWGGTGELFF
v_call: TRBV20-1; clone_size: .; j_call: TRBJ2-1; d_call: TRBD2; cdr3_nt: TGCAGTGCAGCAGGAGGGGACTACCACAATGAGCAGTTCTTC; cdr3_aa: CSAAGGDYHNEQFF
v_call: TRBV6-5; clone_size: few; j_call: TRBJ2-7; d_call: TRBD2; cdr3_nt: TGTGCCAGCAGTTACGGGGGGGTATCCTACGAGCAGTACTTC; cdr3_aa: CASSYGGVSYEQYF
v_call: TRBV6-1; clone_size: .; j_call: TRBJ1-6; d_call: TRBD1; cdr3_nt: TGTGCCAGCGGGGGACAGGGAAATTCACCCCTCCACTTT; cdr3_aa: CASGGQGNSPLHF
v_call: TRBV9; clone_size: .; j_call: TRBJ2-4; d_call: TRBD1; cdr3_nt: TGTGCCAGCAGCGCGGGACAGGGAGGGGTCTTAGCCAAAAACATTCAGTACTTC; cdr3_aa: CASSAGQGGVLAKNIQYF
v_call: TRBV7-9; clone_size: few; j_call: TRBJ2-3; d_call: TRBD2; cdr3_nt: TGTGCCAGCAGCTTTCATGTTAGCGGGGTCACAGATACGCAGTATTTT; cdr3_aa: CASSFHVSGVTDTQYF
v_call: TRBV15; clone_size: few; j_call: TRBJ2-7; d_call: TRBD1; cdr3_nt: TGTGCCACCAGCAGAGATAGTCAAGGGGGCTGGTCCTACGAGCAGTACTTC; cdr3_aa: CATSRDSQGGWSYEQYF
v_call: TRBV20-1; clone_size: many; j_call: TRBJ2-7; d_call: TRBD2; cdr3_nt: TGCAGTGCTAGAGACGGGAGGGTTACCGAGCAGTACTTC; cdr3_aa: CSARDGRVTEQYF
v_call: TRBV7-3; clone_size: many; j_call: TRBJ2-1; d_call: TRBD2; cdr3_nt: TGTGCCAGCAGCTTCTATAGCGGGAGCTTCAATGAGCAGTTCTTC; cdr3_aa: CASSFYSGSFNEQFF
v_call: TRBV11-3; clone_size: few; j_call: TRBJ2-6; d_call: .; cdr3_nt: TGTGCCAGCAGCTTCATCCGCCTCGGCTCTGGGGCCAACGTCCTGACTTTC; cdr3_aa: CASSFIRLGSGANVLTF
v_call: TRBV30; clone_size: few; j_call: TRBJ2-2; d_call: .; cdr3_nt: TGTGCCTGGAGTTTCCTAGGAACCGGGGAGCTGTTTTTT; cdr3_aa: CAWSFLGTGELFF
v_call: TRBV19; clone_size: .; j_call: TRBJ2-1; d_call: .; cdr3_nt: TGTGCCAGTAGTGGTCTTCCGGCGGAAGGGCAGTTCTTC; cdr3_aa: CASSGLPAEGQFF
v_call: TRBV3-1; clone_size: many; j_call: TRBJ1-3; d_call: .; cdr3_nt: TGTGCCAGCAGCCAAGATTCAGGGGCTGGAAACACCATATATTTT; cdr3_aa: CASSQDSGAGNTIYF
v_call: TRBV7-8; clone_size: many; j_call: TRBJ2-7; d_call: TRBD2; cdr3_nt: TGTGCCAGCAGCTTAGACCTAGCGGGAGCATCCTACGAGCAGTACTTC; cdr3_aa: CASSLDLAGASYEQYF
v_call: TRBV30; clone_size: few; j_call: TRBJ2-1; d_call: TRBD1; cdr3_nt: TGTGCCCGAACTAGACTCTCCGGGACAGGGGATGAGCAGTTCTTC; cdr3_aa: CARTRLSGTGDEQFF
v_call: TRBV27; clone_size: few; j_call: TRBJ2-1; d_call: .; cdr3_nt: TGTGCCAGCAGTTCCGGGACTCACCTGTTATCCTACAATGAGCAGTTCTTC; cdr3_aa: CASSSGTHLLSYNEQFF
v_call: TRBV6-1; clone_size: many; j_call: TRBJ2-1; d_call: TRBD2; cdr3_nt: TGTGCCAGCAGCCATCGGACTAGCGGGAGACGGCCCTACAATGAGCAGTTCTTC; cdr3_aa: CASSHRTSGRRPYNEQFF
v_call: TRBV28; clone_size: many; j_call: TRBJ2-7; d_call: TRBD2; cdr3_nt: TGTGCCAGCAGTTTAGCCCTAGCGGGAGGCGAGCAGTACTTC; cdr3_aa: CASSLALAGGEQYF
v_call: TRBV11-3; clone_size: .; j_call: TRBJ2-2; d_call: TRBD1; cdr3_nt: TGTGCCAGCAGCCCGTGGGGACAGTCGAACACCGGGGAGCTGCTTTTT; cdr3_aa: CASSPWGQSNTGELLF
v_call: TRBV4-3; clone_size: few; j_call: TRBJ2-2; d_call: TRBD2; cdr3_nt: TGCGCCAGCCGCGAAGGACTAGGGGATACCGGGGAGCTGTTTTTT; cdr3_aa: CASREGLGDTGELFF
v_call: TRBV3-1; clone_size: many; j_call: TRBJ2-1; d_call: .; cdr3_nt: TGTGCCAGCAGCCCCCGACAGTACAATGAGCAGTTCTTC; cdr3_aa: CASSPRQYNEQFF
v_call: TRBV29-1; clone_size: .; j_call: TRBJ2-7; d_call: TRBD1; cdr3_nt: TGCAGCATTGAAGATCCAGGGGGCTCGGCCTACGAGCAGTACTTC; cdr3_aa: CSIEDPGGSAYEQYF
v_call: TRBV24-1; clone_size: many; j_call: TRBJ2-5; d_call: TRBD2; cdr3_nt: TGTGCCACCAGTTTGGGACTAGCGGGAGTTGTGGAGACCCAGTACTTC; cdr3_aa: CATSLGLAGVVETQYF
v_call: TRBV18; clone_size: few; j_call: TRBJ2-3; d_call: .; cdr3_nt: TGTGCCAGCTCACCAAGGTTAGGGGACACGCAGTATTTT; cdr3_aa: CASSPRLGDTQYF
v_call: TRBV12-3/TRBV12-4; clone_size: .; j_call: TRBJ2-2; d_call: .; cdr3_nt: TGTGCCACCCGAGGGGGGAGTTATACCGGGGAGCTGTTTTTT; cdr3_aa: CATRGGSYTGELFF
v_call: TRBV30; clone_size: few; j_call: TRBJ2-7; d_call: .; cdr3_nt: TGTGCCTGGAGTAGCGTCACCTACGAGCAGTACTTC; cdr3_aa: CAWSSVTYEQYF
v_call: TRBV30; clone_size: .; j_call: TRBJ1-4; d_call: .; cdr3_nt: TGTGCCTGGAGGGGTGGAGGAGCAACTAATGAAAAACTGTTTTTT; cdr3_aa: CAWRGGGATNEKLFF
v_call: TRBV20-1; clone_size: .; j_call: TRBJ2-5; d_call: .; cdr3_nt: TGCAGTGCTAGAGAAGACGGGTCCCGGTGGGAGACCCAGTACTTC; cdr3_aa: CSAREDGSRWETQYF
v_call: TRBV19; clone_size: few; j_call: TRBJ1-2; d_call: TRBD1; cdr3_nt: TGTGCCAGTAGCAGGGGACAGGAAGGCGGCTACACCTTC; cdr3_aa: CASSRGQEGGYTF
v_call: TRBV5-8; clone_size: .; j_call: TRBJ1-1; d_call: TRBD1; cdr3_nt: TGTGCCAGCAGCTTGGACAGGGGGCGAAATGAAGCTTTCTTT; cdr3_aa: CASSLDRGRNEAFF